Each of the 17 T cell receptor beta chains below was sequenced from the same sample in a study of Ad26.COV2.S vaccination and SARS-CoV-2 variants. Treatment denoted: roughly 18 received Ad26.COV2.S at low or high dose, single or two shots; 5 received placebo; per-sample allocation not given. The investigators took samples on day 63 after the first vaccine or placebo injection. The protocol was immunoSEQ multiplex PCR, while the TCRdb copy is restricted to in-frame clones and leaves out a portion. The table records approximately 350,000 clones, about nine tenths of them present only once. Source: peripheral blood, taken in a trial of Ad26.COV2.S vaccine versus placebo. The receptors shown here come from a person between 18 and 60 years old who received the Ad26.COV2.S COVID-19 vaccine or a placebo.

V gene TRBV9 combines with J gene TRBJ2-1; 7 bases agree with TRBD1. The germline CDR1 and CDR2 sequences are SGDLS and YYNGEE. V shed 0 bases and J 3 bases; nucleotides not matched to a gene: 3. The CDR3 contains 15 residues. The CDR3 DNA is TGTGCCAGCAGCGTAGCGGGACAGCACTACAATGAGCAGTTCTTC. Translation: CASSVAGQHYNEQFF.

Only a few counts were recorded for this clone. J is TRBJ2-2 and V is TRBV4-1, with 12 bases that match TRBD2. J was trimmed by 5 bases and V by 3 bases; bases with no gene match: 7. Germline-derived CDR1 and CDR2 are MGHRA and YSYEKL. CDR3 length equals 17 residues. CDR3 DNA sequence: TGCGCCAGCAGCCACGGACTAGCGGGGACGGGGACCGGGGAGCTGTTTTTT. Translated: CASSHGLAGTGTGELFF.

The chain uses TRBV15 and TRBJ1-6; D remains ambiguous. Between the trimmed V and J ends, which lost 0 bases and 5 bases, there was a span of 8 bases. Germline values: CDR1 LNHNV, CDR2 YYDKDF (reference sequence). CDR3 length: 15 amino acids. The CDR3 bases are TGTGCCACCAGCAGAGATTCAGGCGATAATTCACCCCTCCACTTT. Translated: CATSRDSGDNSPLHF.

The chain has TRBV19 and TRBJ1-4, with TRBD1 matching 10 bases. CDR1 LNHDA and CDR2 SQIVND come from the germline V gene (reference sequence). The V and J ends lost 4 bases and 4 bases, in that order; junction bases with no gene match: 6. The CDR3 is 16 residues long. The CDR3 DNA sequence: TGTGCCAGTAGTAGGGGACAGGGGCCGATTAATGAAAAACTGTTTTTT. Residues: CASSRGQGPINEKLFF. Filled out from reference TRBV19 and TRBJ1-4, the complete variable domain reads DGGITQSPKYLFRKEGQNVTLSCEQNLNHDAMYWYRQDPGQGLRLIYYSQIVNDFQKGDIAEGYSVSREKKESFPLTVTSAQKNPTAFYLCASSRGQGPINEKLFFGSGTQLSVL.

The chain links TRBV5-4 to TRBJ2-1; D gene ambiguous. V lost 3 bases and J 7 bases, leaving 14 bases between the germline ends. The germline CDR1 and CDR2 sequences are SGHNT and YYREEE (reference sequence). This CDR3 is 14 amino acids long. CDR3 region: CASSSPQIRNEQFF. In DNA form, the CDR3 reads TGTGCCAGCAGCTCGCCCCAAATAAGAAATGAGCAGTTCTTC.

This clone was counted a few times. The V call is TRBV4-2, the J call TRBJ1-2, with D uncertain. From germline, CDR1 is LGHNA and CDR2 YNFKEQ. Trimming cost V 0 bases and J 8 bases, with 16 bases left between them. The CDR3 consists of 15 residues. The CDR3 nucleotides read TGTGCCAGCAGCCAAGAACTTTCCGACACGGGAGGCTACACCTTC. Amino acids: CASSQELSDTGGYTF.

This clone was counted a single time. The chain employs TRBV3-1 (or the pseudogene TRBV3-2) and TRBJ2-7; TRBD2 matches at 7 bases. In germline, CDR1 is LGHDT, CDR2 YNNKEL (reference sequence). The CDR3 consists of 18 residues. Trimming cost V 0 bases and J 0 bases; bases outside gene matches: 11. CDR3 in DNA: TGTGCCAGCAGCCAAGATGGGGAGGGCAGCCGATACTCCTACGAGCAGTACTTC. Its translation is CASSQDGEGSRYSYEQYF.

This chain uses TRBV30 with TRBJ1-6, with 10 bases lining up with TRBD1. This CDR3 is 17 amino acids long. Germline trimming cut 3 bases from V and 13 bases from J; bases unmatched to any gene: 18. Germline CDR1 is GTSNPN and CDR2 is SVGIG (reference sequence). CDR3 sequence: CAWSLRDRGYWGFPLHF. CDR3 in DNA: TGTGCCTGGAGCCTCCGGGACAGGGGCTATTGGGGCTTCCCCCTCCACTTT.

The chain recombines TRBV3-1 (or the pseudogene TRBV3-2) with TRBJ2-6; 7 bases agree with TRBD1. The CDR3 runs to 14 residues. Trimming took 7 bases from V and 3 from J; bases not matched to a gene: 3. CDR1 and CDR2 from the germline V gene are LGHDT and YNNKEL (reference sequence). The CDR3 DNA reads as TGTGCCAGCAATAACAGGGGTGGGGCCAACGTCCTGACTTTC. It yields the protein CASNNRGGANVLTF.

The genes are TRBV7-3 and TRBJ2-3; D uncertain. Germline CDR1 SGHTA, CDR2 FQGTGA. This CDR3 is built from 13 residues. The germline V and J ends were trimmed by 2 bases and 7 bases, with 10 bases remaining between them. Here the CDR3 DNA reads TGTGCCAGCAGCTTAGAGGTACAGAATACGCAGTATTTT. Protein sequence: CASSLEVQNTQYF.

J is TRBJ1-1 and V is TRBV11-2, with 7 bases matching TRBD1. This CDR3 contains 13 residues. After removal of 5 bases from V and 4 bases from J, the junction contained 4 bases not matched to a gene. Looked up from germline, CDR1 is SGHAT and CDR2 is FQNNGV. This CDR3 reads CASSATGITEAFF. The CDR3 DNA reads as TGTGCCAGCAGCGCGACAGGGATCACTGAAGCTTTCTTT.

The rearrangement links TRBV30 to TRBJ2-5; TRBD2 agrees at 10 bases. CDR3 size: 16 residues. From germline, CDR1 is GTSNPN and CDR2 SVGIG (reference sequence). Germline trimming cut 3 bases from V and 5 bases from J; bases unmatched to any gene: 12. The DNA for the CDR3 is TGTGCCTGGAGGCTGTCTAGCGGGGGTTTATGGGAGACCCAGTACTTC. Amino acids: CAWRLSSGGLWETQYF.

This chain uses TRBV6-5 with TRBJ2-7, with D perhaps matching TRBD1 (6 bases). The germline V gene has CDR1 MNHEY and CDR2 SVGAGI. V lost 0 bases and J 6 bases, leaving 15 bases between the germline ends. CDR3 length: 15 residues. In nucleotides, the CDR3 is TGTGCCAGCAGTTACTCAGGGGGAGTGTCTTCCGAGCAGTACTTC. Its protein is CASSYSGGVSSEQYF.

This clone is a singleton in its sample. This chain connects TRBV4-1 to TRBJ1-1, with D perhaps TRBD1 (6 bases). The germline V gene encodes CDR1 MGHRA and CDR2 YSYEKL. The CDR3 sequence is 14 residues long. Trimming removed 4 bases from V and 7 bases from J, with 16 bases in between. CDR3 sequence: CASSPIGGRFEAFF. In DNA, the CDR3 is TGCGCCAGCAGCCCGATAGGGGGGAGGTTTGAAGCTTTCTTT.

This chain's CDR3 is CASSDRARGETQYF. CDR3 nucleotides: TGTGCCAGCAGCGACAGGGCTCGGGGAGAGACCCAGTACTTC. J is TRBJ2-5 and V is TRBV6-5, with TRBD1 identical over 7 bases. V lost 6 bases to trimming and J lost 4 bases; unmatched junction nucleotides: 8. Germline lookup yields CDR1 MNHEY and CDR2 SVGAGI. The CDR3 has 14 residues.

The chain is built from TRBV9 and TRBJ2-5; the D gene is possibly TRBD2 (6 bases). The V gene's germline CDR1 is SGDLS and CDR2 YYNGEE. The CDR3 is 14 amino acids. The V and J ends lost 2 bases and 5 bases respectively, with 13 bases between them. CDR3 bases: TGTGCCAGCAGCGTTCAATGGGGGGTGGAGACCCAGTACTTC. Its translation: CASSVQWGVETQYF.

Details on this clone: Within the sample, other DNA sequences also encode this same CDR3. This rearrangement joins TRBV18 to TRBJ1-1; D is unclear. The germline gives CDR1 KGHSH, CDR2 LQKENI. The CDR3 is 13 residues long. Trimming stripped 2 bases from V and 4 bases from J, with 8 bases between. The CDR3 loop reads CASSPRAGTEAFF. The CDR3, as DNA: TGTGCCAGCTCACCAAGGGCCGGCACTGAAGCTTTCTTT. Filled out from reference TRBV18 and TRBJ1-1, the complete variable domain reads NAGVMQNPRHLVRRRGQEARLRCSPMKGHSHVYWYRQLPEEGLKFMVYLQKENIIDESGMPKERFSAEFPKEGPSILRIQQVVRGDSAAYFCASSPRAGTEAFFGQGTRLTVV.